This T cell receptor beta chain was retrieved from a study of graft-versus-host responses after intestinal transplantation. About the study: The recipients all started with anti-thymocyte globulin induction and then took tacrolimus and steroids for around 3 years. Overall study findings and caveats: GvH clones detected in recipient marrow included some appearing first in ileum or blood. Early post-transplant HvG declines showed an association with peak circulating GvH clone levels. Individuals who had graft-donor T cell macrochimerism had allografts that showed high graft-versus-host to host-versus-graft clonal ratios.

In the case of this clone: Its antigen is currently unknown.

The protocol was immunoSEQ multiplex PCR, while the TCRdb copy is restricted to in-frame clones and leaves out a portion. The top ten clones hold roughly 0.23% of a sample with about 110,000 clones, more than 80% of them seen once. V lost 0 bases and J 6 bases, leaving 13 bases between the germline ends. Germline CDR1 and CDR2: LGHNA and YNFKEQ. CDR3 length equals 15 residues. This TCR was sampled from a human donor who was the organ donor for an intestinal transplant. The genes are TRBV4-2 and TRBJ2-3; no definite D call. The specimen was unstimulated CD4+ T cells sorted from spleen or lymph node cells, collected before transplant. CDR3 in amino acids: CASSQDLPTADTQYF. The DNA of the CDR3 is TGTGCCAGCAGCCAAGATCTCCCGACCGCGGATACGCAGTATTTT.